The 12 T cell receptor beta chains reported below all come from one sample, sequenced in a study of T cell changes during pregnancy in multiple sclerosis. Only in-frame clones appear in the TCRdb table, and some are missing; sequencing was by immunoSEQ multiplex PCR. Among about 85,000 clones, about 89% were seen once, and the ten largest hold over 2%. Sequencing was performed on peripheral blood, taken in the first trimester of pregnancy. The receptors shown here come from a female donor with multiple sclerosis, enrolled in a pregnancy study.

The J gene is TRBJ1-1, the V gene TRBV7-3; D is possibly TRBD1 (5 bases). Trimming shortened V by 1 base and J by 1 base, and 13 bases separated the two germline ends. The CDR3 runs 16 residues. Germline V lookup: CDR1 SGHTA, CDR2 FQGTGA. The chain's CDR3 is CASSLSKATANTEAFF. CDR3 coding DNA: TGTGCCAGCAGCTTAAGCAAGGCGACAGCGAACACTGAAGCTTTCTTT.

The V call is TRBV21-1, the J call TRBJ2-7; the DNA was not compared with TRBD2, the D call given in the table. TRBV21-1 is an annotated pseudogene. This CDR3 is 13 amino acids long. The CDR3 protein is CASSLPPSYEQYF. The CDR3 nucleotides are TGTGCCAGCAGCCTCCCCCCCTCCTACGAGCAGTACTTC.

V usage is TRBV5-1 and J usage is TRBJ2-1; 12 bases are a match to TRBD2. The CDR3 has 16 residues. J gave up 6 bases and V 2 bases, and 6 bases lay outside the gene matches. CDR1 and CDR2 from the germline V gene are SGHRS and YFSETQ. CDR3 sequence reads: CASSLSGLAGFNEQFF. CDR3 DNA: TGCGCCAGCAGCTTATCTGGACTAGCGGGATTCAATGAGCAGTTCTTC.

This clone was picked up one time. The CDR3 protein is CASSIETGEWTGELFF. Written as DNA, the CDR3 is TGTGCCAGTAGTATAGAGACAGGGGAGTGGACCGGGGAGCTGTTTTTT. This chain joins TRBV19 and TRBJ2-2, with 8 bases matching TRBD1. The V gene's germline CDR1 is LNHDA and CDR2 SQIVND (reference sequence). The J segment lost 5 bases and the V segment lost 0 bases, leaving 5 bases of the junction unmatched. This CDR3 comprises 16 residues.

The rearrangement uses TRBV14 and TRBJ1-4, with 7 bases lining up with TRBD1. Unmatched junction bases numbered 9, after V lost 1 base and J lost 7 bases. The CDR3 extends over 16 amino acids. Germline V CDR1 and CDR2: SGHDN, FVKESK. The DNA of the CDR3 is TGTGCCAGCAGCCAAGGTCTAAGGGGACAGACTGAAAAACTGTTTTTT. Translating it yields CASSQGLRGQTEKLFF.

V gene TRBV19 combines with J gene TRBJ2-1; TRBD2 matches at 13 bases. V lost 5 bases and J lost 5; bases outside the gene matches: 6. The CDR3 contains 16 residues. Per the germline V gene, CDR1 is LNHDA and CDR2 is SQIVND (reference sequence). CDR3 residues: CASSPETSGRNNEQFF. CDR3 DNA sequence: TGTGCCAGTAGTCCCGAGACTAGCGGGAGGAACAATGAGCAGTTCTTC.

V and J are TRBV5-4 and TRBJ1-1, with D hard to call. V gave up 0 bases and J gave up 1 base, with 10 bases separating them. The CDR3 runs 15 residues. Germline values: CDR1 SGHNT, CDR2 YYREEE (reference sequence). The CDR3, as DNA: TGTGCCAGCAGCTTGGCGGGGTTGGGGAACACTGAAGCTTTCTTT. Translation: CASSLAGLGNTEAFF.

This sequence joins TRBV18 and TRBJ1-3; weak D call: TRBD1 (5 bases). Germline CDR1 KGHSH, CDR2 LQKENI. Trimming stripped 5 bases from V and 10 bases from J, with 24 bases between. The CDR3 sequence is 16 residues long. In DNA form, the CDR3 reads TGTGCCAGCTCATCCGGAGTTGGCGGGGGAAGTGGAACCATATATTTT. Translated, it gives CASSSGVGGGSGTIYF.

The genes are TRBV9 and TRBJ2-3, with 8 bases lining up with TRBD1. V gave up 2 bases and J gave up 2 bases; unmatched junction bases: 4. Germline V lookup: CDR1 SGDLS, CDR2 YYNGEE. The CDR3 sequence is 15 residues long. This chain's CDR3 is CASSVDRGNTDTQYF. The CDR3 nucleotides read TGTGCCAGCAGCGTCGACAGGGGAAACACAGATACGCAGTATTTT.

This chain uses TRBV6-6 with TRBJ1-2; D might be TRBD1 (5 bases). Germline assignment: CDR1 MNHNY and CDR2 SVGAGI (reference sequence). This CDR3 is 12 amino acids long. V was shortened by 6 bases and J by 4 bases, with 9 bases between the two germline ends. The CDR3 loop is CASRIQVYGYTF. The DNA of the CDR3 is TGTGCCAGCAGAATACAGGTCTATGGCTACACCTTC.

The genes are TRBV30 and TRBJ1-2; 7 bases match TRBD1. The ends lost 3 bases at V and 4 bases at J; junction bases unmatched: 5. The germline CDR1 and CDR2 sequences are GTSNPN and SVGIG (reference sequence). The CDR3 is 13 residues long. The CDR3 protein is CAWRVQGSYGYTF. Written as DNA, the CDR3 is TGTGCCTGGAGAGTACAGGGGTCCTATGGCTACACCTTC.

The CDR3 DNA follows: TGTGCCAGCAAGTCCGAGCGGGACAATGAGCAGTTCTTC. It yields the protein CASKSERDNEQFF. The rearrangement links TRBV11-2 to TRBJ2-1; D might be TRBD2 (6 bases). The CDR3 length is 13 residues. V was trimmed by 7 bases and J by 5 bases, leaving 12 bases between them. Germline V gene lookup returns CDR1 SGHAT and CDR2 FQNNGV.